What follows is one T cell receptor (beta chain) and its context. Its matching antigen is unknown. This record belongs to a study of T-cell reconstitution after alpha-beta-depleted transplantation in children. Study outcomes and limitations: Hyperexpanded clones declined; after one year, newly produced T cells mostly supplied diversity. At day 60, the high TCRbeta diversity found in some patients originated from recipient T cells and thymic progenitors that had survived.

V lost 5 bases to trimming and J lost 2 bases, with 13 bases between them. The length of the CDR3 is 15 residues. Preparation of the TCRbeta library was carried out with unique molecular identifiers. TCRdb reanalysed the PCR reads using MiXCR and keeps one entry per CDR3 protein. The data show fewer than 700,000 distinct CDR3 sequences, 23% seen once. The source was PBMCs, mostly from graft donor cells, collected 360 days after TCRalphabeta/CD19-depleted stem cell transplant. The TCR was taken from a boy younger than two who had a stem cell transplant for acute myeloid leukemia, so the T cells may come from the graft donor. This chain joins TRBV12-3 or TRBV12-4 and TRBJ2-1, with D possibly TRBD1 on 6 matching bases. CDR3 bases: TGTGCCAGCAGTAACGACAGGCCACCCTACAATGAGCAGTTCTTC. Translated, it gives CASSNDRPPYNEQFF.